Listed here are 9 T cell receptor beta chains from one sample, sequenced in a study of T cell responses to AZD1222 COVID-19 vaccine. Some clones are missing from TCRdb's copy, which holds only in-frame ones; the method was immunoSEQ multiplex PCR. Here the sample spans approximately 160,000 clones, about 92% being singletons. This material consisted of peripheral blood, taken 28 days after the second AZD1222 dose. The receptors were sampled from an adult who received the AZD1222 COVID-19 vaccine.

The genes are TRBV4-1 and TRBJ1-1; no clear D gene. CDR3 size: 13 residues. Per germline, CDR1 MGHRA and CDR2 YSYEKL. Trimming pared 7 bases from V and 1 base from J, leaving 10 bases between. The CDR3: CASISTENTEAFF. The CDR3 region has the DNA TGCGCCAGCATCTCAACCGAGAACACTGAAGCTTTCTTT.

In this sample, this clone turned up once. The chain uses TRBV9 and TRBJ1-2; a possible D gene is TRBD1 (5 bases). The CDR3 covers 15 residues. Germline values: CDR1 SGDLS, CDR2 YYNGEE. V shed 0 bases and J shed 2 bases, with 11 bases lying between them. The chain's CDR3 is CASSVARDRNYGYTF. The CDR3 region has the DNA TGTGCCAGCAGCGTAGCCCGGGACCGAAACTATGGCTACACCTTC.

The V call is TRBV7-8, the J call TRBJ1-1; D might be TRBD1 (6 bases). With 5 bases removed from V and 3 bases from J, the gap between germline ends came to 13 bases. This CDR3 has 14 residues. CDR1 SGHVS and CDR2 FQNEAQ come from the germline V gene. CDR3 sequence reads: CASSRQEVHTEAFF. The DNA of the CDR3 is TGTGCCAGCAGCCGACAGGAAGTGCACACTGAAGCTTTCTTT.

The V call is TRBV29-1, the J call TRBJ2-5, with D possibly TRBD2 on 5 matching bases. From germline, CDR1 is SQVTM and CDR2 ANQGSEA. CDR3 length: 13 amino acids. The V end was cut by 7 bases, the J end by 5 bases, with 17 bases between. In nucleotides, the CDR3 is TGCAGCGCAGCGGTTCAGGTAGTGGAGACCCAGTACTTC. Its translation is CSAAVQVVETQYF.

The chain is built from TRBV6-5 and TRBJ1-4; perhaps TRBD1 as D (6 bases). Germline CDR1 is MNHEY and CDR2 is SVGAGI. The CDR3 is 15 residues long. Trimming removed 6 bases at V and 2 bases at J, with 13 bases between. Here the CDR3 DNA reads TGTGCCAGCAGAACCAGGGGTTCCACTAATGAAAAACTGTTTTTT. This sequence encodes CASRTRGSTNEKLFF.

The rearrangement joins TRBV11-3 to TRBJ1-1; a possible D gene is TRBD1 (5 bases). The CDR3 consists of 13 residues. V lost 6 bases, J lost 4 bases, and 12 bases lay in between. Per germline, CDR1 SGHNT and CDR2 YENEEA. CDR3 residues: CASRPRDGTEAFF. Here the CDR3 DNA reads TGTGCCAGCAGGCCCCGGGACGGCACTGAAGCTTTCTTT.

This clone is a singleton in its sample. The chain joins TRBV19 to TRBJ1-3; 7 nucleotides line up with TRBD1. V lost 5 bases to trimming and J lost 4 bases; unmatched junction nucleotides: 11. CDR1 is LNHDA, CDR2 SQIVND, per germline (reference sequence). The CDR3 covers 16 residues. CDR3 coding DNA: TGTGCCAGTAGTCTCTGGACAGGAAGAGTCGGAAACACCATATATTTT. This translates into CASSLWTGRVGNTIYF. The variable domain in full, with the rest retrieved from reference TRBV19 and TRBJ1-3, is DGGITQSPKYLFRKEGQNVTLSCEQNLNHDAMYWYRQDPGQGLRLIYYSQIVNDFQKGDIAEGYSVSREKKESFPLTVTSAQKNPTAFYLCASSLWTGRVGNTIYFGEGSWLTVV.

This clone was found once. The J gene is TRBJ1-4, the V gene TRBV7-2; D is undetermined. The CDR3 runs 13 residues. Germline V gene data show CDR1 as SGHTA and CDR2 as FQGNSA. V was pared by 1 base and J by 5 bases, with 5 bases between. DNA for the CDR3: TGTGCCAGCAGCTTAGATGGCAATGAAAAACTGTTTTTT. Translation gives CASSLDGNEKLFF.

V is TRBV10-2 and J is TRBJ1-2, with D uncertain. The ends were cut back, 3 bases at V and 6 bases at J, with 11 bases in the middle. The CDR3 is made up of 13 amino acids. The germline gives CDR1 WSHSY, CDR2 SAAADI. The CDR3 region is CASSDLWADGYTF. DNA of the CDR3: TGCGCCAGCAGTGATCTATGGGCCGATGGCTACACCTTC.